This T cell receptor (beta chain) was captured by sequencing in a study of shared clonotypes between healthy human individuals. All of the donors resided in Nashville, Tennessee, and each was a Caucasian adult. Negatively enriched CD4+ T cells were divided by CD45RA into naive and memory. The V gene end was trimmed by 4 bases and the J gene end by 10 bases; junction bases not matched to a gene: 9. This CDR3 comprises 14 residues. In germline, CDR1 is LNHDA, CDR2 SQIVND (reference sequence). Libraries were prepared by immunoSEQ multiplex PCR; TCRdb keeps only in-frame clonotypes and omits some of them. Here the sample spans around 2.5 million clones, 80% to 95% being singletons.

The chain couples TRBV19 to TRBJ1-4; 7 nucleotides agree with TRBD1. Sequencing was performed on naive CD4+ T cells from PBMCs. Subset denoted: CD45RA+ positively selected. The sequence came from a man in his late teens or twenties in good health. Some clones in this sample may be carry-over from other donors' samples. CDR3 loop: CASSTSNRGGKLFF. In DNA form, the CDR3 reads TGTGCCAGTAGTACAAGTAACAGGGGCGGAAAACTGTTTTTT.